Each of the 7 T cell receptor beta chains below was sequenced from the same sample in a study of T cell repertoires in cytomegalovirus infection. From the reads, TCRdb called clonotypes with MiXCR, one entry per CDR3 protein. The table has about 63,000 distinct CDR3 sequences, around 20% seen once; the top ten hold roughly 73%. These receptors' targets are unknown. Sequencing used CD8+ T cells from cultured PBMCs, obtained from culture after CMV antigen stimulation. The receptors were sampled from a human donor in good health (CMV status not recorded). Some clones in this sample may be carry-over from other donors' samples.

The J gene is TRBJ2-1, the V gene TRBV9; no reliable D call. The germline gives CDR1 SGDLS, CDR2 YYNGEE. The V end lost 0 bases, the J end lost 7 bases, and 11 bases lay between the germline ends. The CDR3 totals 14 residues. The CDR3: CASSVGGRKNEQFF. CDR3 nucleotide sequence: TGTGCCAGCAGCGTAGGAGGCAGAAAGAATGAGCAGTTCTTC.

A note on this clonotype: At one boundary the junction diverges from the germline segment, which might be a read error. The CDR3 bases are TGTGCTAGCAGCAAGACAGGGAACACTGAAGCTTTCTTT. Amino acid sequence: CASSKTGNTEAFF. The chain combines TRBV7-6 with TRBJ1-1, with TRBD1 as a possible D gene (6 bases). The CDR3 has 13 residues. Germline V lookup: CDR1 SGHVS, CDR2 FNYEAQ.

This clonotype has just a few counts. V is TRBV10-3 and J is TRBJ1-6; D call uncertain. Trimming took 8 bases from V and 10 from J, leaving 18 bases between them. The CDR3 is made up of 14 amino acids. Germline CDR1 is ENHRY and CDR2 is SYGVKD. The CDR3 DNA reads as TGTGCCATCGATCCCACGGGGAGCGGATCACCCCTCCACTTT. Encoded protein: CAIDPTGSGSPLHF.

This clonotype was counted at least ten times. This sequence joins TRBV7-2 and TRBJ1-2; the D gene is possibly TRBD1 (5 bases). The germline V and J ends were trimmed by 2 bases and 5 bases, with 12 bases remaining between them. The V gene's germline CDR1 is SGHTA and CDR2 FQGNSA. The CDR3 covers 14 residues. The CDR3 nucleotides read TGTGCCAGCAGCTTAACGGGGCCGGCGTATGGCTACACCTTC. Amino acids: CASSLTGPAYGYTF.

The CDR3 DNA follows: TGTGCCAGCAGCCCCCGCCCCCCCGGGACCACAGATACGCAGTATTTT. Translation: CASSPRPPGTTDTQYF. V is TRBV7-2 and J is TRBJ2-3, with D perhaps assigned TRBD1 or TRBD2 (5 bases each). The CDR3 is 16 residues long. The germline V and J ends were trimmed by 5 bases and 2 bases, with 17 bases remaining between them. The V gene's germline CDR1 is SGHTA and CDR2 FQGNSA.

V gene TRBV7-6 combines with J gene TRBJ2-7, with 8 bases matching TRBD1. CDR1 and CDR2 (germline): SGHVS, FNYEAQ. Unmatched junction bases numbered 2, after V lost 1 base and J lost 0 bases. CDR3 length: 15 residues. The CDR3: CASSLEGQGSYEQYF. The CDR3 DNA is TGTGCCAGCAGCTTAGAAGGACAGGGCTCCTACGAGCAGTACTTC. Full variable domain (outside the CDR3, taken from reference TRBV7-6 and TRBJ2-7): GAGVSQSPRYKVTKRGQDVALRCDPISGHVSLYWYRQALGQGPEFLTYFNYEAQQDKSGLPNDRFSAERPEGSISTLTIQRTEQRDSAMYRCASSLEGQGSYEQYFGPGTRLTVT.

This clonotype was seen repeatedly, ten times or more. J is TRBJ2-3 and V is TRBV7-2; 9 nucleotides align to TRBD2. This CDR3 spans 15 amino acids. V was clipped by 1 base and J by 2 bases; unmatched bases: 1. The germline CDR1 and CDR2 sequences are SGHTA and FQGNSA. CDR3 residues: CASSLGTSDTDTQYF. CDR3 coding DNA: TGTGCCAGCAGCTTAGGGACTAGCGACACAGATACGCAGTATTTT.